This T cell receptor (beta chain) derives from a study of neurological immune-mediated disorders. Germline V CDR1 and CDR2: SEHNR, FQNEAQ (reference sequence). V lost 5 bases and J lost 7; bases outside the gene matches: 14. The CDR3 contains 16 residues. In its sample, this clonotype was seen many times. TCRdb re-analysed the 5' RACE reads in MiXCR, keeping a single row per CDR3 protein. The sample has roughly 32,000 distinct CDR3 sequences, approximately 4.2% seen once; the top ten hold approximately 2.2%. Input material: PBMCs. The TCR comes from a young man with multiple sclerosis. The chain couples TRBV7-9 to TRBJ2-1; 7 bases map to TRBD1. CDR3 DNA sequence: TGTGCCAGCAGCAACAGACAGGGCAGTATAAAGAATGAGCAGTTCTTC. This encodes CASSNRQGSIKNEQFF.